One and the same sample provided the 29 T cell receptor beta chains below, sequenced in a study of cytomegalovirus exposure and HLA in healthy donors (dated 2017 in TCRdb). Receptor libraries were prepared by the immunoSEQ multiplex PCR assay. For the multiplex PCR, a mixture combining 60 forward primers for TCR Vbeta segments and 13 reverse primers for TCR Jbeta segments was used. The source is immuneACCESS, and TCRdb retained only in-frame sequences with V and J called. Part of the clones is not carried over; for the studies checked, unresolved V genes explain less than half of this, and the remainder is unexplained. For this sample the table gives around 180,000 clones, of which approximately 80% were detected only once. About 4.9% of the sample is held by the ten biggest clonotypes. The sample taken for sequencing was PBMCs. Every receptor here comes from a man younger than 30 in good health and CMV-seronegative.

The CDR3 is CASSGAGTEAFF. CDR3 bases: TGTGCCAGCAGCGGGGCCGGCACTGAAGCTTTCTTT. This rearrangement joins TRBV7-3 to TRBJ1-1; a possible D gene is TRBD1 (5 bases). CDR1 is SGHTA, CDR2 FQGTGA, per germline. V dropped 5 bases and J dropped 4 bases, with 8 bases sitting between them. CDR3 size: 12 residues.

The rearrangement links TRBV7-2 to TRBJ2-3, with 8 nucleotides matching TRBD2. CDR1 is SGHTA and CDR2 is FQGNSA in the germline V gene. This CDR3 is 17 amino acids long. The V segment lost 4 bases and the J segment 3 bases; nucleotides outside the gene matches: 12. Here the CDR3 reads CASSSGVGRGVTDTQYF. Written as DNA, the CDR3 is TGTGCCAGCAGCTCGGGGGTGGGGCGGGGGGTAACAGATACGCAGTATTTT. The variable domain in full, completed from reference TRBV7-2 and TRBJ2-3, reads GAGVSQSPSNKVTEKGKDVELRCDPISGHTALYWYRQSLGQGLEFLIYFQGNSAPDKSGLPSDRFSAERTGGSVSTLTIQRTQQEDSAVYLCASSSGVGRGVTDTQYFGPGTRLTVL.

The chain employs TRBV5-1 and TRBJ2-3; TRBD1 is a possible D gene (6 bases). Germline CDR1 and CDR2: SGHRS and YFSETQ. V was trimmed by 6 bases and J by 0 bases, leaving 14 bases between them. The CDR3 spans 15 residues. The chain's CDR3 is CASKDRPTSTDTQYF. The DNA for the CDR3 is TGCGCCAGCAAGGACAGACCAACTAGCACAGATACGCAGTATTTT.

V usage is TRBV27 and J usage is TRBJ2-7, with D maybe TRBD1 (6 bases). CDR1 is MNHEY and CDR2 is SMNVEV in the germline V gene (reference sequence). The ends were cut back, 6 bases at V and 0 bases at J, with 15 bases in the middle. This CDR3 contains 15 residues. The CDR3 sequence: CASRTGQLSSYEQYF. CDR3 nucleotides: TGTGCCAGCAGGACAGGACAACTGAGCTCCTACGAGCAGTACTTC.

The chain employs TRBV7-9 and TRBJ2-7; 8 positions agree with TRBD1. In germline, CDR1 is SEHNR, CDR2 FQNEAQ (reference sequence). J gave up 3 bases and V 4 bases, and 8 bases lay outside the gene matches. The CDR3 sequence is 15 residues long. In nucleotides, the CDR3 is TGTGCCAGCAGCTCGACCGGGACAGGTTTCTACGAGCAGTACTTC. Translation gives CASSSTGTGFYEQYF.

This sequence joins TRBV27 and TRBJ2-1, with D unresolved. Germline CDR1 reads MNHEY; CDR2 reads SMNVEV (reference sequence). V was trimmed by 5 bases and J by 3 bases, leaving 8 bases between them. CDR3 length equals 13 residues. The CDR3 DNA reads as TGTGCCAGCAGTCTGAGGTACTACAATGAGCAGTTCTTC. Its protein product is CASSLRYYNEQFF.

The CDR3 coding sequence is TGTGCCAGCAGACCTTCCGGGACAAACTACGAGCAGTACTTC. Translating it yields CASRPSGTNYEQYF. The gene calls are TRBV28 and TRBJ2-7, with D perhaps matching TRBD1 (6 bases). Germline CDR1 is MDHEN and CDR2 is SYDVKM. V lost 6 bases and J lost 3, with 15 bases in between. This CDR3 region has 14 residues. Full variable domain (rest looked up from reference TRBV28 and TRBJ2-7): DVKVTQSSRYLVKRTGEKVFLECVQDMDHENMFWYRQDPGLGLRLIYFSYDVKMKEKGDIPEGYSVSREKKERFSLILESASTNQTSMYLCASRPSGTNYEQYFGPGTRLTVT.

This clone was picked up a small number of times. This rearrangement joins TRBV5-4 to TRBJ1-1; the match to TRBD1 covers 8 bases. The CDR3 has 13 amino acids. Trimming removed 4 bases from V and 7 bases from J; junction bases left unmatched: 6. The germline V gene has CDR1 SGHNT and CDR2 YYREEE (reference sequence). The CDR3 DNA is TGTGCCAGCAGCCCCGACAGGGGCCTTGAAGCTTTCTTT. Translation: CASSPDRGLEAFF.

This clone was seen a handful of times. The chain is built from TRBV29-1 and TRBJ1-1, with D unclear. V was clipped by 3 bases and J by 3 bases, with 5 bases between them. The germline V gene encodes CDR1 SQVTM and CDR2 ANQGSEA. The length of the CDR3 is 11 residues. CDR3 DNA sequence: TGCAGCGTTGATTCGTACACTGAAGCTTTCTTT. It yields the protein CSVDSYTEAFF.

V is TRBV6-1 and J is TRBJ1-2, with D perhaps matching TRBD1 (6 bases). V lost 2 bases to trimming and J lost 4 bases, with 14 bases between them. The CDR3 is 15 amino acids. Germline V CDR1 and CDR2: MNHNS, SASEGT. DNA for the CDR3: TGTGCCAGCAGTGAAAAGATGGACAGAAGCTATGGCTACACCTTC. It is translated as CASSEKMDRSYGYTF.

Comments on this clone: One end of the junction varies from germline; a read error may be responsible. This rearrangement joins TRBV7-7 to TRBJ2-3, with TRBD2 as a possible D gene (6 bases). The CDR3 covers 14 residues. Germline V gene lookup returns CDR1 SSHAT and CDR2 FNYEAQ (reference sequence). CDR3 sequence reads: CASSEGLGVATQYF. The CDR3 coding sequence is TGTGCTAGCAGCGAGGGACTGGGAGTGGCTACGCAGTATTTT.

The rearrangement uses TRBV9 and TRBJ2-3; D is undetermined. Trimming removed 4 bases from V and 2 bases from J, with 11 bases in between. Germline-derived CDR1 and CDR2 are SGDLS and YYNGEE. The length of the CDR3 is 14 residues. The CDR3 DNA follows: TGTGCCAGCAGCCCCCCGAGCGCCACAGATACGCAGTATTTT. This codes for CASSPPSATDTQYF.

V usage is TRBV5-1 and J usage is TRBJ1-2; TRBD1 aligns across 8 bases. V shed 0 bases, J shed 8 bases, and the junction held 9 bases outside the gene matches. Germline values: CDR1 SGHRS, CDR2 YFSETQ. CDR3 length equals 15 residues. The CDR3 here is CASSLVGLQGEGYTF. CDR3 sequence (DNA): TGCGCCAGCAGCTTGGTTGGGTTACAGGGGGAAGGCTACACCTTC.

This clone was seen only a few times. V usage is TRBV2 and J usage is TRBJ2-1; D not certain. Germline loops: CDR1 SNHLY, CDR2 FYNNEI. The V end lost 5 bases, the J end lost 1 base, and 9 bases lay between the germline ends. The length of the CDR3 is 14 residues. The CDR3 bases are TGTGCCAGCAGTAGCCCGTGGTCCTACAATGAGCAGTTCTTC. Translated, it gives CASSSPWSYNEQFF.

V usage is TRBV2 and J usage is TRBJ2-5, with 11 bases that match TRBD2. The trim removed 2 bases at V and 5 bases at J, leaving 7 bases unmatched. The CDR3 sequence is 16 residues long. The germline V gene encodes CDR1 SNHLY and CDR2 FYNNEI. DNA for the CDR3: TGTGCCAGCAGTGAACTCCTAGCGGGGGGATCGGAGACCCAGTACTTC. This gives the protein CASSELLAGGSETQYF.

The V and J genes are TRBV9 and TRBJ1-1; 9 bases agree with TRBD1. The CDR3 consists of 14 residues. V gave up 0 bases and J gave up 11 bases; unmatched junction bases: 8. Germline V gene lookup returns CDR1 SGDLS and CDR2 YYNGEE. The CDR3 sequence: CASSVGGDRVQAFF. As DNA, the CDR3 is TGTGCCAGCAGCGTAGGAGGGGACAGGGTGCAGGCTTTCTTT.

The chain carries TRBV5-4 and TRBJ1-5; D is unresolved. The V gene lost 1 base and the J gene lost 1 base, with 12 bases spanning the gap. Germline V gene sequence: CDR1 SGHNT, CDR2 YYREEE (reference sequence). CDR3 length: 16 residues. In nucleotides, the CDR3 is TGTGCCAGCAGCTTGTTTCCGCAGGTGAGCAATCAGCCCCAGCATTTT. Translating it yields CASSLFPQVSNQPQHF.

The chain couples TRBV5-1 to TRBJ2-2; D perhaps matches TRBD1 (5 bases). From germline, CDR1 is SGHRS and CDR2 YFSETQ. The CDR3 extends over 14 amino acids. V lost 4 bases to trimming and J lost 4 bases, with 11 bases between them. CDR3 sequence: CASSLQGATGELFF. The CDR3 DNA reads as TGCGCCAGCAGCCTGCAGGGTGCCACCGGGGAGCTGTTTTTT. The variable domain in full, completed from reference TRBV5-1 and TRBJ2-2, reads KAGVTQTPRYLIKTRGQQVTLSCSPISGHRSVSWYQQTPGQGLQFLFEYFSETQRNKGNFPGRFSGRQFSNSRSEMNVSTLELGDSALYLCASSLQGATGELFFGEGSRLTVL.

The gene calls are TRBV9 and TRBJ1-5, with D possibly being TRBD1 (5 bases). Germline loops: CDR1 SGDLS, CDR2 YYNGEE. CDR3 size: 13 residues. V gave up 0 bases and J gave up 7 bases, with 8 bases separating them. The CDR3: CASSVGTKQPQHF. For the CDR3, the DNA is TGTGCCAGCAGCGTAGGGACAAAGCAGCCCCAGCATTTT.

The chain joins TRBV15 to TRBJ2-2, with TRBD1 as a possible D gene (6 bases). V was pared by 0 bases and J by 4 bases, with 12 bases between. The CDR3 sequence is 16 residues long. The germline CDR1 and CDR2 sequences are LNHNV and YYDKDF (reference sequence). The CDR3: CATSREQGVSTGELFF. In nucleotides, the CDR3 is TGTGCCACCAGCAGAGAACAGGGCGTGAGCACCGGGGAGCTGTTTTTT.

This clone came up once. V is TRBV5-1 and J is TRBJ1-2; no reliable D call. This CDR3 has 17 amino acids. With 4 bases removed from V and 6 bases from J, the gap between germline ends came to 25 bases. Germline CDR1 and CDR2: SGHRS and YFSETQ. The CDR3 DNA reads TGCGCCAGCAGCCCTAAACCTCTCGAGGCGGTAGGAGATGGCTACACCTTC. It translates to CASSPKPLEAVGDGYTF.

V gene TRBV19 combines with J gene TRBJ1-1; perhaps TRBD1 as D (6 bases). CDR3 length: 14 amino acids. The germline gives CDR1 LNHDA, CDR2 SQIVND (reference sequence). Trimming took off 3 bases at V and 5 bases at J, with 13 bases between the two ends. The CDR3, as DNA: TGTGCCAGTAGTATGGGGGGGCGCTGGACTGAAGCTTTCTTT. Protein: CASSMGGRWTEAFF.

This chain links TRBV19 with TRBJ2-5; a possible D gene is TRBD1 (5 bases). Trimming shortened V by 5 bases and J by 1 base, and 8 bases separated the two germline ends. Germline assignment: CDR1 LNHDA and CDR2 SQIVND (reference sequence). The length of the CDR3 is 13 residues. This CDR3 is CASSPGPQETQYF. In nucleotides, the CDR3 is TGTGCCAGTAGTCCAGGGCCCCAAGAGACCCAGTACTTC.

This chain links TRBV4-1 with TRBJ2-7; D call uncertain. V lost 2 bases and J lost 4, with 12 bases in between. This CDR3 contains 14 residues. Germline lookup yields CDR1 MGHRA and CDR2 YSYEKL. The CDR3 region is CASSQPAEAYEQYF. The CDR3 DNA reads TGCGCCAGCAGCCAACCGGCAGAGGCTTACGAGCAGTACTTC.

The chain employs TRBV5-4 and TRBJ1-3, with 9 bases aligning to TRBD1. CDR1 is SGHNT, CDR2 YYREEE, per germline (reference sequence). This CDR3 region has 18 residues. V gave up 3 bases and J gave up 3 bases; unmatched junction bases: 13. Here the CDR3 DNA reads TGTGCCAGCAGCTCGGACCTGAACAGGGGGCGACTTGGAAACACCATATATTTT. Translation gives CASSSDLNRGRLGNTIYF.

The rearrangement joins TRBV25-1 to TRBJ2-1, with D uncertain. The CDR3 extends over 17 amino acids. Trimming stripped 4 bases from V and 6 bases from J, with 22 bases between. The germline V gene encodes CDR1 MGHDK and CDR2 SYGVNS. Written as DNA, the CDR3 is TGTGCCAGCAGTGGTGCCCGCGGTAGATCCCGGAGCAATGAGCAGTTCTTC. Its protein is CASSGARGRSRSNEQFF.

The rearrangement links TRBV15 to TRBJ2-3; maybe TRBD2 (6 bases). Germline V gene lookup returns CDR1 LNHNV and CDR2 YYDKDF (reference sequence). V gave up 5 bases and J gave up 9 bases, with 12 bases separating them. The length of the CDR3 is 12 residues. The CDR3 region is CATSLRGGTQYF. CDR3 bases: TGTGCCACCAGCCTGCGGGGTGGGACGCAGTATTTT. Variable domain in full (rest from reference TRBV15 and TRBJ2-3): DAMVIQNPRYQVTQFGKPVTLSCSQTLNHNVMYWYQQKSSQAPKLLFHYYDKDFNNEADTPDNFQSRRPNTSFCFLDIRSPGLGDTAMYLCATSLRGGTQYFGPGTRLTVL.

V and J are TRBV27 and TRBJ1-2; D not resolved. Germline-derived CDR1 and CDR2 are MNHEY and SMNVEV (reference sequence). The CDR3 loop spans 13 amino acids. The V end was cut by 6 bases, the J end by 5 bases, with 13 bases between. The CDR3 loop is CASSYSSSYGYTF. The CDR3 coding sequence is TGTGCCAGCAGCTACAGCAGCTCTTATGGCTACACCTTC.

This clone occurred once. The genes are TRBV5-1 and TRBJ2-2, with TRBD1 matching 8 bases. CDR3 length equals 15 residues. Germline CDR1 SGHRS, CDR2 YFSETQ. Germline trimming cut 7 bases from V and 0 bases from J; bases unmatched to any gene: 5. CDR3 sequence: CASGWGQANTGELFF. CDR3 coding DNA: TGCGCCAGCGGTTGGGGACAGGCGAACACCGGGGAGCTGTTTTTT.